This TCR beta chain was recorded in a study of control samples from healthy donors and cancer patients. Using immunoSEQ multiplex PCR, the repertoire was profiled, and TCRdb retains in-frame clones only, with some absent. The sample carries over 100,000 clones, 70% to 90% recorded once. Per the germline V gene, CDR1 is SEHNR and CDR2 is FQNEAQ (reference sequence). V lost 3 bases, J lost 7 bases, and 9 bases lay in between. The CDR3 runs 12 residues. The TCR was taken from a man aged 50 or older in good health. This chain uses TRBV7-9 with TRBJ1-1; D call uncertain. Material: blood. The DNA for the CDR3 is TGTGCCAGCAGCTTTGCGACGAATGAAGCTTTCTTT. Translation gives CASSFATNEAFF.